These 32 T cell receptor beta chains were sequenced from one sample in a study of T cell clonotyping in hematopoietic cell transplantation. Produced via immunoSEQ multiplex PCR; TCRdb's table is partial and in-frame only. This table has more than 6,500 clones, about 94% appearing once. The source was peripheral blood mononuclear cells, collected 30 days after allogeneic stem cell transplant. These receptors all stem from a male patient over 55 who had an allogeneic stem cell transplant from an unrelated donor, so T cells may come from the graft donor. Some clones in this sample may be carry-over from other donors' samples.

This chain's CDR3 is CASSLGGFGGYTF. CDR3 coding DNA: TGTGCCAGCAGTCTGGGGGGTTTTGGTGGCTACACCTTC. The chain employs TRBV27 and TRBJ1-2; D may be TRBD1 (5 bases). CDR1 is MNHEY, CDR2 SMNVEV, per germline (reference sequence). The ends were cut back, 5 bases at V and 7 bases at J, with 14 bases in the middle. The CDR3 is made up of 13 amino acids.

The chain uses TRBV19 and TRBJ2-3, with D tentatively TRBD2 (6 bases). Germline V gene data show CDR1 as LNHDA and CDR2 as SQIVND (reference sequence). V was clipped by 1 base and J by 1 base, with 9 bases between them. The CDR3 runs to 15 residues. The chain's CDR3 is CASSIVAAGTDTQYF. CDR3 nucleotides: TGTGCCAGTAGTATAGTAGCGGCTGGCACAGATACGCAGTATTTT.

The chain recombines TRBV4-1 with TRBJ2-5; D may be TRBD2 (5 bases). Trimming stripped 0 bases from V and 4 bases from J, with 12 bases between. The CDR3 has 15 residues. Germline V gene data show CDR1 as MGHRA and CDR2 as YSYEKL. CDR3 sequence: CASSQDEGEGETQYF. Written as DNA, the CDR3 is TGCGCCAGCAGCCAAGATGAGGGCGAGGGAGAGACCCAGTACTTC.

The rearrangement uses TRBV7-9 and TRBJ1-3, with D uncertain. V shed 1 base and J shed 0 bases, with 7 bases lying between them. This CDR3 has 15 residues. Germline V gives CDR1 SEHNR, CDR2 FQNEAQ (reference sequence). CDR3 bases: TGTGCCAGCAGCTTAGGCGAGAGCTCTGGAAACACCATATATTTT. Translation gives CASSLGESSGNTIYF.

The chain combines TRBV2 with TRBJ2-3, with a tentative D call TRBD2 (5 bases). Germline V lookup: CDR1 SNHLY, CDR2 FYNNEI. Trimming took 4 bases from V and 3 from J, leaving 11 bases between them. The CDR3 has 14 amino acids. The CDR3 reads CASSAGRRTDTQYF. The CDR3 DNA sequence: TGTGCCAGCAGTGCGGGCAGGAGGACAGATACGCAGTATTTT.

Written as DNA, the CDR3 is TGTGCCAGCAGTGCGGGGGGGCCAACCTACGAGCAGTACTTC. Amino acid sequence: CASSAGGPTYEQYF. V usage is TRBV2 and J usage is TRBJ2-7, with 8 positions matching TRBD2. The germline CDR1 and CDR2 sequences are SNHLY and FYNNEI. The ends lost 4 bases at V and 2 bases at J; junction bases unmatched: 4. The CDR3 contains 14 residues.

The genes are TRBV7-2 and TRBJ1-2; tentative D call: TRBD1 (5 bases). V lost 1 base and J lost 6, with 9 bases in between. This CDR3 spans 13 amino acids. In germline, CDR1 is SGHTA, CDR2 FQGNSA. CDR3 loop: CASSLVGADGYTF. The CDR3 region has the DNA TGTGCCAGCAGCTTAGTAGGGGCGGATGGCTACACCTTC.

V gene TRBV29-1 combines with J gene TRBJ2-6; no clear D. The CDR3 sequence is 15 residues long. V shed 1 base and J shed 2 bases, with 9 bases lying between them. Germline assignment: CDR1 SQVTM and CDR2 ANQGSEA. The CDR3 DNA reads TGCAGCGTTGAAGGCCCCCCAGCTGGGGCCAACGTCCTGACTTTC. Translated, it gives CSVEGPPAGANVLTF. The entire variable domain, with the rest obtained from reference TRBV29-1 and TRBJ2-6, is as follows: SAVISQKPSRDICQRGTSLTIQCQVDSQVTMMFWYRQQPGQSLTLIATANQGSEATYESGFVIDKFPISRPNLTFSTLTVSNMSPEDSSIYLCSVEGPPAGANVLTFGAGSRLTVL.

The chain joins TRBV7-2 to TRBJ2-1; 9 nucleotides agree with TRBD2. The V gene end was trimmed by 2 bases and the J gene end by 6 bases; junction bases not matched to a gene: 11. Looked up from germline, CDR1 is SGHTA and CDR2 is FQGNSA. The CDR3 has 17 residues. Here the CDR3 DNA reads TGTGCCAGCAGCTTAAACGGACCCACACTAGCGGGCAATGAGCAGTTCTTC. Protein sequence: CASSLNGPTLAGNEQFF.

The chain has TRBV7-2 and TRBJ2-7; TRBD1 is a possible D gene (6 bases). V was cut by 5 bases and J by 6 bases, with 11 bases left in between. CDR1 is SGHTA, CDR2 FQGNSA, per germline. There are 12 residues in the CDR3. The CDR3 DNA follows: TGTGCCAGCAGCCGTGACAGGCGCGAGCAGTACTTC. Amino acid sequence: CASSRDRREQYF.

The V and J genes are TRBV2 and TRBJ2-5; 7 nucleotides agree with TRBD2. Germline V CDR1 and CDR2: SNHLY, FYNNEI. The length of the CDR3 is 14 residues. J lost 1 base, V lost 7 bases, and 6 bases had no gene match. DNA for the CDR3: TGTGCCAGCATAAAAGCGGGGATCCAAGAGACCCAGTACTTC. It translates to CASIKAGIQETQYF.

The rearrangement uses TRBV4-1 and TRBJ2-7; no definite D call. CDR1 and CDR2 from the germline V gene are MGHRA and YSYEKL. The CDR3 has 14 amino acids. V shed 0 bases and J shed 3 bases, with 9 bases lying between them. The CDR3 loop is CASSQDGNYYEQYF. The CDR3 nucleotides read TGCGCCAGCAGCCAAGACGGCAACTACTACGAGCAGTACTTC.

The sample holds one count of this clone. The gene calls are TRBV4-1 and TRBJ2-7, with 15 bases lining up with TRBD2. V trimming: 8 bases; J trimming: 4 bases; junction bases outside the gene matches: 15. CDR1 MGHRA and CDR2 YSYEKL come from the germline V gene. The CDR3 is made up of 18 amino acids. The chain's CDR3 is CASHPGLAGGNVKYEQYF. The CDR3 DNA is TGCGCCAGCCATCCGGGACTAGCGGGAGGTAATGTCAAGTACGAGCAGTACTTC.

The chain carries TRBV28 and TRBJ2-7; 9 bases fit TRBD2. Trimming removed 6 bases from V and 5 bases from J; junction bases left unmatched: 17. CDR3 length: 17 residues. CDR1 is MDHEN and CDR2 is SYDVKM in the germline V gene. The DNA for the CDR3 is TGTGCCAGCAGCCCCCTAGCTGGGCGGGAGGGCCCCCACGAGCAGTACTTC. Protein product: CASSPLAGREGPHEQYF.

The gene calls are TRBV7-2 and TRBJ2-7; 9 positions match TRBD2. The ends lost 2 bases at V and 2 bases at J; junction bases unmatched: 10. Germline values: CDR1 SGHTA, CDR2 FQGNSA. This CDR3 has 17 amino acids. CDR3 sequence (DNA): TGTGCCAGCAGCTTAATTCTCGCGGGAGGGGACCCCTACGAGCAGTACTTC. As protein: CASSLILAGGDPYEQYF.

The chain uses TRBV27 and TRBJ1-5; 8 bases agree with TRBD1. The germline CDR1 and CDR2 sequences are MNHEY and SMNVEV (reference sequence). The CDR3 length is 14 residues. With 1 base clipped from V and 10 bases from J, the junction kept 6 bases outside the gene matches. Written as DNA, the CDR3 is TGTGCCAGCAGTTTATTCCAGGGGGCTTTCCCCCAGCATTTT. Its translation: CASSLFQGAFPQHF.

The chain has TRBV28 and TRBJ2-7, with D unresolved. Trimming left V 3 bases short and J 12 bases short, with 9 bases between. Germline CDR1 reads MDHEN; CDR2 reads SYDVKM. There are 10 residues in the CDR3. CDR3 sequence (DNA): TGTGCCAGCAGTTTCTACGGAATGTACTTC. Translating it yields CASSFYGMYF.

This chain connects TRBV9 to TRBJ2-3; D gene unclear. The length of the CDR3 is 17 residues. Trimming left V 3 bases short and J 1 base short, with 18 bases between. Germline V gene data show CDR1 as SGDLS and CDR2 as YYNGEE. The CDR3 loop is CASSADGRSHGTDTQYF. The CDR3, as DNA: TGTGCCAGCAGCGCAGATGGACGGAGTCACGGCACAGATACGCAGTATTTT.

The J gene is TRBJ2-2, the V gene TRBV13; 8 bases align to TRBD1. The CDR3 covers 16 residues. J gave up 5 bases and V 5 bases, and 10 bases lay outside the gene matches. Germline CDR1 and CDR2: PRHDT and FYEKMQ (reference sequence). This chain's CDR3 is CASSLSRTGRTGELFF. The CDR3 bases are TGTGCCAGCAGCCTATCCCGGACAGGGAGGACCGGGGAGCTGTTTTTT. Full variable domain (remainder filled in from reference TRBV13 and TRBJ2-2): AAGVIQSPRHLIKEKRETATLKCYPIPRHDTVYWYQQGPGQDPQFLISFYEKMQSDKGSIPDRFSAQQFSDYHSELNMSSLELGDSALYFCASSLSRTGRTGELFFGEGSRLTVL.

The chain uses TRBV5-1 and TRBJ2-3, with D hard to call. The V and J ends lost 4 bases and 2 bases respectively, with 20 bases between them. Germline CDR1 and CDR2: SGHRS and YFSETQ. The CDR3 is 17 amino acids. This chain's CDR3 is CASSRKTPTLTTDTQYF. DNA of the CDR3: TGCGCCAGCAGCCGAAAGACCCCGACCCTGACCACAGATACGCAGTATTTT.

The rearrangement uses TRBV11-2 and TRBJ2-1, with unresolved D. Trimming shortened V by 1 base and J by 0 bases, and 10 bases separated the two germline ends. Per germline, CDR1 SGHAT and CDR2 FQNNGV. CDR3 length: 16 amino acids. The DNA of the CDR3 is TGTGCCAGCAGCTTAGGCTCCAGAAGCTCCTACAATGAGCAGTTCTTC. This codes for CASSLGSRSSYNEQFF.

CDR3 DNA: TGTGCCAGCAGCCCGAGGACAGGAGGGACTGAAGCTTTCTTT. It translates to CASSPRTGGTEAFF. The chain is built from TRBV5-4 and TRBJ1-1, with TRBD1 matching 7 bases. The CDR3 runs 14 residues. The V gene end was trimmed by 4 bases and the J gene end by 5 bases; junction bases not matched to a gene: 8. Per the germline V gene, CDR1 is SGHNT and CDR2 is YYREEE (reference sequence).

The chain links TRBV27 to TRBJ2-7; weak D call: TRBD2 (5 bases). V was pared by 0 bases and J by 5 bases, with 14 bases between. Per germline, CDR1 MNHEY and CDR2 SMNVEV (reference sequence). The CDR3 has 15 residues. The CDR3 region is CASSLSPGMMDEQYF. DNA for the CDR3: TGTGCCAGCAGTTTATCCCCGGGGATGATGGACGAGCAGTACTTC.

The chain employs TRBV6-5 and TRBJ1-2, with unresolved D. The CDR3 runs to 15 residues. Trimming took off 0 bases at V and 0 bases at J, with 8 bases between the two ends. Germline assignment: CDR1 MNHEY and CDR2 SVGAGI. The CDR3 region has the DNA TGTGCCAGCAGTTACTCGAGTGGGTCTAACTATGGCTACACCTTC. It yields the protein CASSYSSGSNYGYTF.

The chain links TRBV5-1 to TRBJ2-7; 9 bases are shared with TRBD1. Trimming at V came to 0 bases and at J to 6 bases, leaving 4 bases not matched to a gene. This CDR3 comprises 14 residues. The germline V gene has CDR1 SGHRS and CDR2 YFSETQ. CDR3: CASSLGTGEREQYF. The CDR3 DNA reads as TGCGCCAGCAGCTTGGGGACAGGGGAACGCGAGCAGTACTTC.

The V and J genes are TRBV15 and TRBJ1-1; no clear D. The ends were cut back, 1 base at V and 1 base at J, with 7 bases in the middle. There are 14 residues in the CDR3. Germline V CDR1 and CDR2: LNHNV, YYDKDF (reference sequence). The CDR3 region is CATSRGPGNTEAFF. DNA of the CDR3: TGTGCCACCAGCAGAGGCCCCGGGAACACTGAAGCTTTCTTT.

This chain connects TRBV29-1 to TRBJ2-5, with 12 bases matching TRBD2. The CDR3 has 14 amino acids. Trimming took 4 bases from V and 3 from J; bases not matched to a gene: 3. CDR1 is SQVTM and CDR2 is ANQGSEA in the germline V gene. The CDR3 region has the DNA TGCAGCGTTGCTAGCGGGAGGGCAAAAGAGACCCAGTACTTC. Residues: CSVASGRAKETQYF. Combining the CDR3 with reference TRBV29-1 and TRBJ2-5 gives the whole variable domain SAVISQKPSRDICQRGTSLTIQCQVDSQVTMMFWYRQQPGQSLTLIATANQGSEATYESGFVIDKFPISRPNLTFSTLTVSNMSPEDSSIYLCSVASGRAKETQYFGPGTRLLVL.

The chain is built from TRBV5-4 and TRBJ1-1, with D maybe TRBD1 (5 bases). The length of the CDR3 is 15 residues. The ends were cut back, 0 bases at V and 4 bases at J, with 13 bases in the middle. The germline CDR1 and CDR2 sequences are SGHNT and YYREEE (reference sequence). The chain's CDR3 is CASSLVGGLSTEAFF. The CDR3 DNA reads as TGTGCCAGCAGCTTGGTTGGGGGGTTGAGCACTGAAGCTTTCTTT.

This clone was detected once. This rearrangement joins TRBV28 to TRBJ2-7, with 9 bases matching TRBD1. V lost 2 bases and J lost 5; bases outside the gene matches: 7. The CDR3 consists of 15 residues. Germline assignment: CDR1 MDHEN and CDR2 SYDVKM. The CDR3: CASSLRGTGSHEQYF. CDR3 nucleotide sequence: TGTGCCAGCAGTTTACGAGGGACAGGGTCCCACGAGCAGTACTTC.

This chain uses TRBV11-1 with TRBJ1-1; 7 nucleotides match TRBD1. The CDR3 loop spans 16 amino acids. V was clipped by 5 bases and J by 0 bases; unmatched bases: 9. Per the germline V gene, CDR1 is SGHAT and CDR2 is FQDESV (reference sequence). The CDR3, as DNA: TGTGCCAGCAGCACCGACCGGGGACAGATGAACACTGAAGCTTTCTTT. Translating it yields CASSTDRGQMNTEAFF.

This rearrangement joins TRBV28 to TRBJ1-4; possible D gene TRBD1, 5 bases. V lost 8 bases and J 1 base, leaving 11 bases between the germline ends. The CDR3 sequence is 14 residues long. The germline CDR1 and CDR2 sequences are MDHEN and SYDVKM. CDR3 bases: TGTGCCAGCGGCAGGGAGGGAACTAATGAAAAACTGTTTTTT. This codes for CASGREGTNEKLFF.

This clone was observed once. The chain carries TRBV7-2 and TRBJ2-7; 10 bases align to TRBD2. The trim removed 5 bases at V and 7 bases at J, leaving 14 bases unmatched. The CDR3 covers 16 residues. Germline CDR1 and CDR2: SGHTA and FQGNSA. In DNA form, the CDR3 reads TGTGCCAGCAGCCGAAGGAGGCTAGCGGGGGACCGGGAGCAGTACTTC. Protein sequence: CASSRRRLAGDREQYF.